This is a list of T cell receptor beta chains from one sample in a study of T cell repertoires in cytomegalovirus infection. TCRdb re-called the reads through MiXCR, storing one row per CDR3 protein. The sample holds 480,000 or so distinct CDR3 sequences, approximately 11% seen once. Specimen: PBMCs. The receptor set was obtained from a human donor in good health (CMV status not recorded). Some clones in this sample may be carry-over from other donors' samples. Both conserved end residues are part of each CDR3. A D gene is named only where the DNA matches it firmly. Expanded clones are given a class, and other clones once, few, many or no size at all.

clone size: -; CDR3 length: 16; D gene: -; V gene: TRBV20-1; J gene: TRBJ1-3; CDR3 DNA: TGCAGTGCTAGAGAGATTGGACTCAATACTGGAAACACCATATATTTT; CDR3 protein: CSAREIGLNTGNTIYF
clone size: few; CDR3 length: 13; D gene: TRBD1; V gene: TRBV28; J gene: TRBJ2-1; CDR3 DNA: TGTGCCAGCAGTTTTACAGGGGGCGTTGAGCAGTTCTTC; CDR3 protein: CASSFTGGVEQFF
clone size: many; CDR3 length: 16; D gene: -; V gene: TRBV14; J gene: TRBJ2-1; CDR3 DNA: TGTGCCAGCAGCCAAGAAAAACTTTTCACCTACAATGAGCAGTTCTTC; CDR3 protein: CASSQEKLFTYNEQFF
clone size: many; CDR3 length: 12; D gene: -; V gene: TRBV11-2; J gene: TRBJ2-1; CDR3 DNA: TGTGCCAGCAGCCATTGGGGCACCGAGCAGTTCTTC; CDR3 protein: CASSHWGTEQFF
clone size: few; CDR3 length: 15; D gene: -; V gene: TRBV28; J gene: TRBJ1-4; CDR3 DNA: TGTGCCAGCAGTTTGTTGACCAGGGCTAATGAAAAACTGTTTTTT; CDR3 protein: CASSLLTRANEKLFF
clone size: many; CDR3 length: 15; D gene: -; V gene: TRBV12-3/TRBV12-4; J gene: TRBJ2-6; CDR3 DNA: TGTGCCAGCAGTTTCGCAAGGACTTGGGTCAACGTCCTGACTTTC; CDR3 protein: CASSFARTWVNVLTF
clone size: -; CDR3 length: 15; D gene: TRBD2; V gene: TRBV27; J gene: TRBJ2-1; CDR3 DNA: TGTGCCAGCAGTTTACTTGCGGGAGAGGTCAATGAGCAGTTCTTC; CDR3 protein: CASSLLAGEVNEQFF
clone size: many; CDR3 length: 15; D gene: TRBD1; V gene: TRBV7-9; J gene: TRBJ1-1; CDR3 DNA: TGTGCCAGCAGCTTAGAGGGACAGCTGAACACTGAAGCTTTCTTT; CDR3 protein: CASSLEGQLNTEAFF
clone size: -; CDR3 length: 11; D gene: -; V gene: TRBV5-5; J gene: TRBJ2-7; CDR3 DNA: TGTGCCAGCAGCCGGGCCGGCGAGCAGTACTTC; CDR3 protein: CASSRAGEQYF
clone size: many; CDR3 length: 16; D gene: -; V gene: TRBV7-9; J gene: TRBJ2-1; CDR3 DNA: TGTGCCAGCAGCTTAGGGGGTAGCGGTACCTACAATGAGCAGTTCTTC; CDR3 protein: CASSLGGSGTYNEQFF
clone size: few; CDR3 length: 15; D gene: -; V gene: TRBV6-6; J gene: TRBJ1-4; CDR3 DNA: TGTGCCAGCAGGAGACCGGGGGGAACTAATGAAAAACTGTTTTTT; CDR3 protein: CASRRPGGTNEKLFF
clone size: -; CDR3 length: 14; D gene: -; V gene: TRBV5-6; J gene: TRBJ1-2; CDR3 DNA: TGTGCCAGCAGCGCCCCAACAGGGACCTATGGCTACACCTTC; CDR3 protein: CASSAPTGTYGYTF
clone size: many; CDR3 length: 15; D gene: TRBD2; V gene: TRBV7-9; J gene: TRBJ2-7; CDR3 DNA: TGTGCCAGCAGCGTCGAGGGACTAGCGGGAGAAGGGCAGTACTTC; CDR3 protein: CASSVEGLAGEGQYF
clone size: many; CDR3 length: 13; D gene: -; V gene: TRBV7-8; J gene: TRBJ1-1; CDR3 DNA: TGTGCCAGCAGCTTAGCGGAAATTACTGAAGCTTTCTTT; CDR3 protein: CASSLAEITEAFF
clone size: few; CDR3 length: 16; D gene: -; V gene: TRBV28; J gene: TRBJ1-4; CDR3 DNA: TGTGCCAGCAGTTCGGCGTCCAGGGGAAAAAATGAAAAACTGTTTTTT; CDR3 protein: CASSSASRGKNEKLFF
clone size: many; CDR3 length: 16; D gene: -; V gene: TRBV25-1; J gene: TRBJ2-2; CDR3 DNA: TGTGCCAGCAGCCCCTCCACCCGAGGGAACACCGGGGAGCTGTTTTTT; CDR3 protein: CASSPSTRGNTGELFF
clone size: -; CDR3 length: 16; D gene: TRBD2; V gene: TRBV5-1; J gene: TRBJ2-3; CDR3 DNA: TGCGCCAGCAGCTTGGCGACTAGCGGGGCAGCAGATACGCAGTATTTT; CDR3 protein: CASSLATSGAADTQYF
clone size: few; CDR3 length: 12; D gene: -; V gene: TRBV7-9; J gene: TRBJ2-4; CDR3 DNA: TGTGCCAGCAGCTTTGTGGGGAACATTCAGTACTTC; CDR3 protein: CASSFVGNIQYF
clone size: -; CDR3 length: 13; D gene: TRBD1; V gene: TRBV29-1; J gene: TRBJ2-1; CDR3 DNA: TGCAGCTCTCTGACAGGGTCCTACAATGAGCAGTTCTTC; CDR3 protein: CSSLTGSYNEQFF
clone size: many; CDR3 length: 14; D gene: TRBD2; V gene: TRBV20-1; J gene: TRBJ2-3; CDR3 DNA: TGCAGTGCCCTAGCGGGGGGGACGACAGATACGCAGTATTTT; CDR3 protein: CSALAGGTTDTQYF
clone size: many; CDR3 length: 15; D gene: TRBD2; V gene: TRBV11-2; J gene: TRBJ2-1; CDR3 DNA: TGTGCCAGCAGCTTCGGGACTAGCGGGACCAATGAGCAGTTCTTC; CDR3 protein: CASSFGTSGTNEQFF
clone size: many; CDR3 length: 15; D gene: -; V gene: TRBV15; J gene: TRBJ2-1; CDR3 DNA: TGTGCCACCAGCGGGAGGCGGAGGATTTACAATGAGCAGTTCTTC; CDR3 protein: CATSGRRRIYNEQFF
clone size: -; CDR3 length: 16; D gene: -; V gene: TRBV10-2; J gene: TRBJ2-7; CDR3 DNA: TGCGCCAGCAGTGAGTCCGCGGCGGGGCACTCCTACGAGCAGTACTTC; CDR3 protein: CASSESAAGHSYEQYF
clone size: many; CDR3 length: 15; D gene: TRBD2; V gene: TRBV7-3; J gene: TRBJ2-7; CDR3 DNA: TGTGCCAGCAGCGACCAGCGGGGAGCCGCCCACGAGCAGTACTTC; CDR3 protein: CASSDQRGAAHEQYF
clone size: many; CDR3 length: 11; D gene: -; V gene: TRBV6-1; J gene: TRBJ2-2; CDR3 DNA: TGTGCCAGCAGATATCTCCGGGAGCTGTTTTTT; CDR3 protein: CASRYLRELFF
clone size: few; CDR3 length: 12; D gene: -; V gene: TRBV6-5; J gene: TRBJ2-1; CDR3 DNA: TGTGCCAGCAGTTACGGGGGGATTGAGCAGTTCTTC; CDR3 protein: CASSYGGIEQFF
clone size: -; CDR3 length: 15; D gene: -; V gene: TRBV19; J gene: TRBJ1-5; CDR3 DNA: TGTGCCACCTCCACCCGGGACGCCAACCCCCAGCCCCAGCATTTT; CDR3 protein: CATSTRDANPQPQHF
clone size: many; CDR3 length: 17; D gene: TRBD1; V gene: TRBV20-1; J gene: TRBJ1-1; CDR3 DNA: TGCAGTGCTCCCCCGGAGGGCCCAGGGGGCCGAGGCACTGAAGCTTTCTTT; CDR3 protein: CSAPPEGPGGRGTEAFF
clone size: few; CDR3 length: 19; D gene: TRBD2; V gene: TRBV5-1; J gene: TRBJ2-1; CDR3 DNA: TGCGCCAGCTCGGGACTAGCGGGGCCAGAAGGGAGCTCCTACAATGAGCAGTTCTTC; CDR3 protein: CASSGLAGPEGSSYNEQFF
clone size: -; CDR3 length: 14; D gene: TRBD2; V gene: TRBV20-1; J gene: TRBJ2-5; CDR3 DNA: TGCAGTCCTGAACTAGCGGGAGGGCAAGAGACCCAGTACTTC; CDR3 protein: CSPELAGGQETQYF
clone size: few; CDR3 length: 16; D gene: TRBD2; V gene: TRBV3-1; J gene: TRBJ2-3; CDR3 DNA: TGTGCCAGCAGCCAAGCAGGAGCGGGACCAACAGATACGCAGTATTTT; CDR3 protein: CASSQAGAGPTDTQYF